A single sample gave rise to the 4 T cell receptor beta chains below, sequenced in a study of beta chain features in type 1 diabetes. The whole isolated RNA underwent reverse transcription, so sequencing captured expressed TCRB transcripts. Generated by immunoSEQ multiplex PCR, the TCRdb table keeps only in-frame clones and is missing some. The top ten hold roughly 0.5% of the sample, which has approximately 160,000 clones, about a tenth seen once. These receptors' targets are unknown. The study, taken as a whole, reports: Shorter TCRB CDR3s, moderately but significantly so, marked every one of the four CD4+ subsets in Type 1 diabetes patients.

The sample taken for sequencing was central memory CD4+ T cells from blood. The receptors derive from a man aged 25 to 40 with type 1 diabetes.

CDR3 nucleotide sequence: TGTGCCAGTAGGCTAGCGGACTACAATGAGCAGTTCTTC. Its translation is CASRLADYNEQFF. This chain joins TRBV19 and TRBJ2-1; the match to TRBD2 covers 7 bases. CDR3 length: 13 residues. CDR1 is LNHDA and CDR2 is SQIVND in the germline V gene (reference sequence). V lost 6 bases and J lost 3; bases outside the gene matches: 2.

This clone occurred a few times. This chain uses TRBV4-3 with TRBJ2-7; 9 bases align to TRBD2. J lost 3 bases, V lost 5 bases, and 8 bases had no gene match. This CDR3 spans 15 amino acids. Germline V CDR1 and CDR2: LGHNA, YSLEER. The chain's CDR3 is CASSFRRSGSYEQYF. DNA of the CDR3: TGCGCCAGCAGCTTCCGACGTAGCGGGAGCTACGAGCAGTACTTC.

On this clone itself: Sequence at one end of the junction differs from germline and may be a read error. The genes are TRBV19 and TRBJ1-1; D might be TRBD1 (6 bases). CDR3 length: 13 amino acids. The germline V gene has CDR1 LNHDA and CDR2 SQIVND (reference sequence). The CDR3 DNA follows: TGTGCCAGTAGTATCCCCCGGGACACCGAACCCAAGTTT. Its translation is CASSIPRDTEPKF.

The chain joins TRBV27 to TRBJ1-3, with 7 positions matching TRBD1. The germline V gene has CDR1 MNHEY and CDR2 SMNVEV (reference sequence). The CDR3 sequence is 16 residues long. V lost 4 bases and J lost 3; bases outside the gene matches: 9. The CDR3 DNA sequence: TGTGCCAGCAGTTCCTTTGGTAGGGGGCATGGAAACACCATATATTTT. This translates into CASSSFGRGHGNTIYF.